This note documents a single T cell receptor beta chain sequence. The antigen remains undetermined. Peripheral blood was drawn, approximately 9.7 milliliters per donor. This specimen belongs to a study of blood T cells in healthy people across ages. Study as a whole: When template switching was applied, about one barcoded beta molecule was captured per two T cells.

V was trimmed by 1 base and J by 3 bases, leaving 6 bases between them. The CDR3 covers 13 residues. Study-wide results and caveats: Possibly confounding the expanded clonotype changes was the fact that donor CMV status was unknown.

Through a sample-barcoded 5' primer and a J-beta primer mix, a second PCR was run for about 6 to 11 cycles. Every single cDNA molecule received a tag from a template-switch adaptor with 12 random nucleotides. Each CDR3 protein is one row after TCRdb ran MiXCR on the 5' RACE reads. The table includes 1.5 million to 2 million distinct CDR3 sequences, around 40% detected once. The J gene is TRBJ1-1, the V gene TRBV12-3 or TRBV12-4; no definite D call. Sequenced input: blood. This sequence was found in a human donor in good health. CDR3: CASSLVGHTEAFF. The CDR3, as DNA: TGTGCCAGCAGTTTAGTAGGGCACACTGAAGCTTTCTTT.